This T cell receptor beta chain was identified during a study of blood T cell repertoires in COVID-19. This clone was observed a handful of times. Here immunoSEQ multiplex PCR was the method, and the copy in TCRdb shows in-frame clones only, minus some. Of under 350,000 clones listed, more than 85% are singletons. The length of the CDR3 is 15 residues. The V end was cut by 4 bases, the J end by 2 bases, with 12 bases between. Germline V gene sequence: CDR1 MDHEN, CDR2 SYDVKM. This chain joins TRBV28 and TRBJ1-5, with D unresolved. This clonotype was obtained from a man between 40 and 49 years old with acute or convalescent COVID-19. Sequencing was carried out using peripheral blood. The chain's CDR3 is CASSSGFRGNQPQHF. CDR3 DNA: TGTGCCAGCAGTTCGGGGTTTCGGGGCAATCAGCCCCAGCATTTT.